Listed here are 23 T cell receptor beta chains from one sample, sequenced in a study of T-cell reconstitution after alpha-beta-depleted transplantation in children. The authors prepared the TCRbeta library with unique molecular identifiers. Using its own MiXCR run on the PCR reads, TCRdb lists one record per CDR3 protein. The sample has under 850,000 distinct CDR3 sequences, around 12% seen once; the top ten hold 0.79%. The material was PBMCs, obtained before TCRalphabeta/CD19-depleted stem cell transplant. The receptors come from a girl aged 2 to 10 with congenital amegakaryocytic thrombocytopenia, due to receive a stem cell transplant.

This clonotype was recorded at least ten times. V gene TRBV6-1 combines with J gene TRBJ2-1, with 8 bases matching TRBD2. The CDR3 totals 20 residues. Germline-derived CDR1 and CDR2 are MNHNS and SASEGT. The junction had 23 bases not matched to a gene; V was cut back by 7 bases and J by 3 bases. In nucleotides, the CDR3 is TGTGCCAGCACTGGGTTAGGCCAGACCCAAGCGGGAGCGCGCTACAATGAGCAGTTCTTC. It is translated as CASTGLGQTQAGARYNEQFF.

There are many counts of this clonotype. The rearrangement links TRBV20-1 to TRBJ2-5; D gene uncertain. The CDR3 runs to 13 residues. V lost 1 base and J lost 3, with 9 bases in between. Germline CDR1 and CDR2: DFQATT and SNEGSKA (reference sequence). CDR3 in DNA: TGCAGTGCTAGAGTTCAGGATAAAGAGACCCAGTACTTC. It translates to CSARVQDKETQYF.

This clonotype was detected ten times or more. The CDR3: CSARGTGGNTIYF. The CDR3, as DNA: TGCAGTGCTAGAGGAACAGGGGGAAACACCATATATTTT. The gene calls are TRBV20-1 and TRBJ1-3, with D possibly TRBD1 on 6 matching bases. This CDR3 region has 13 residues. Trimming left V 1 base short and J 4 bases short, with 8 bases between. Germline CDR1 is DFQATT and CDR2 is SNEGSKA (reference sequence).

CDR3 amino acids: CASSLMTSGYSYNEQFF. CDR3 DNA sequence: TGTGCCAGCAGTTTGATGACTAGCGGATACTCCTACAATGAGCAGTTCTTC. V usage is TRBV27 and J usage is TRBJ2-1, with TRBD2 matching over 9 bases. CDR3 length: 17 residues. Germline loops: CDR1 MNHEY, CDR2 SMNVEV (reference sequence). V lost 3 bases, J lost 0 bases, and 6 bases stayed unmatched.

This sequence joins TRBV4-1 and TRBJ2-6; 7 positions match TRBD1. Losses at the gene ends were 6 bases for V and 1 base for J; bases not matched to a gene: 3. Germline lookup yields CDR1 MGHRA and CDR2 YSYEKL. The CDR3 loop spans 15 amino acids. CDR3 bases: TGCGCCAGCAGTCGACAGGGATCTGGGGCCAACGTCCTGACTTTC. Its translation: CASSRQGSGANVLTF.

This clonotype has a handful of counts. V gene TRBV7-9 combines with J gene TRBJ1-1; D ambiguous. V was clipped by 1 base and J by 8 bases, with 11 bases between them. This CDR3 contains 13 residues. Germline CDR1 and CDR2: SEHNR and FQNEAQ (reference sequence). DNA for the CDR3: TGTGCCAGCAGCTTAGGCGGGTCCGACGAAGCTTTCTTT. Encoded protein: CASSLGGSDEAFF. Drawing the rest from reference TRBV7-9 and TRBJ1-1, the complete variable domain is DTGVSQNPRHKITKRGQNVTFRCDPISEHNRLYWYRQTLGQGPEFLTYFQNEAQLEKSRLLSDRFSAERPKGSFSTLEIQRTEQGDSAMYLCASSLGGSDEAFFGQGTRLTVV.

The sample holds many counts of this clonotype. The chain joins TRBV15 to TRBJ1-1; D call uncertain. This CDR3 has 16 amino acids. Germline loops: CDR1 LNHNV, CDR2 YYDKDF (reference sequence). V was trimmed by 5 bases and J by 0 bases, leaving 16 bases between them. The CDR3 DNA reads TGTGCCACCAGCGGACGCCGATGGGGAATGAACACTGAAGCTTTCTTT. It encodes CATSGRRWGMNTEAFF. The full variable domain, in which reference TRBV15 and TRBJ1-1 provide the parts outside the CDR3, is DAMVIQNPRYQVTQFGKPVTLSCSQTLNHNVMYWYQQKSSQAPKLLFHYYDKDFNNEADTPDNFQSRRPNTSFCFLDIRSPGLGDTAMYLCATSGRRWGMNTEAFFGQGTRLTVV.

This chain connects TRBV10-3 to TRBJ1-1; 7 nucleotides align to TRBD1. V lost 4 bases and J lost 0; bases outside the gene matches: 2. This CDR3 is 14 amino acids long. Germline lookup yields CDR1 ENHRY and CDR2 SYGVKD. In nucleotides, the CDR3 is TGTGCCATCAGTGGGGGACAGATGAACACTGAAGCTTTCTTT. Amino acid sequence: CAISGGQMNTEAFF.

The chain recombines TRBV14 with TRBJ2-7; the match to TRBD2 covers 7 bases. J gave up 3 bases and V 5 bases, and 7 bases lay outside the gene matches. This CDR3 comprises 14 residues. The germline V gene encodes CDR1 SGHDN and CDR2 FVKESK. CDR3 protein: CASSVGTKYYEQYF. The CDR3 nucleotides are TGTGCCAGCAGCGTAGGGACTAAGTACTACGAGCAGTACTTC.

The chain employs TRBV3-1 and TRBJ2-1, with TRBD2 identical over 9 bases. V trimming: 3 bases; J trimming: 1 base; junction bases outside the gene matches: 4. This CDR3 is built from 16 residues. CDR1 is LGHDT, CDR2 YNNKEL, per germline (reference sequence). DNA of the CDR3: TGTGCCAGCAGCCACAAAACTAGCGGGTCCTACAATGAGCAGTTCTTC. It translates to CASSHKTSGSYNEQFF.

This clonotype has at least ten counts. This chain connects TRBV19 to TRBJ2-1; possible D gene TRBD1, 5 bases. The germline gives CDR1 LNHDA, CDR2 SQIVND (reference sequence). Trimming cost V 6 bases and J 5 bases, with 8 bases left between them. This CDR3 region has 12 residues. Here the CDR3 reads CASSLQDNEQFF. In DNA, the CDR3 is TGTGCCAGTAGCTTACAGGACAATGAGCAGTTCTTC.

The sample holds many counts of this clonotype. This chain joins TRBV7-2 and TRBJ2-1; D might be TRBD1 or TRBD2, each matching 5 bases. CDR1 and CDR2 (germline): SGHTA, FQGNSA. V lost 4 bases to trimming and J lost 7 bases, with 20 bases between them. This CDR3 contains 16 residues. In nucleotides, the CDR3 is TGTGCCAGCAGCTCTGGGGGAGAGGGAGCAAGGAATGAGCAGTTCTTC. Protein sequence: CASSSGGEGARNEQFF.

CDR3 coding DNA: TGTGCCAGCAGCTTAGCACGGGGGACTAATGAAAAACTGTTTTTT. Its translation: CASSLARGTNEKLFF. This chain uses TRBV7-9 with TRBJ1-4, with D possibly being TRBD1 (5 bases). CDR1 and CDR2 from the germline V gene are SEHNR and FQNEAQ (reference sequence). V was trimmed by 0 bases and J by 2 bases, leaving 7 bases between them. This CDR3 comprises 15 residues.

Many counts were recorded for this clonotype. J is TRBJ2-7 and V is TRBV5-1; a weak D match, TRBD1 (5 bases). This CDR3 has 14 amino acids. Germline values: CDR1 SGHRS, CDR2 YFSETQ. Trimming left V 2 bases short and J 6 bases short, with 15 bases between. For the CDR3, the DNA is TGCGCCAGCAGCTTTGCAGGGTTCCAGGCCGAGCAGTACTTC. It yields the protein CASSFAGFQAEQYF.

This clonotype appeared a few times. The chain has TRBV5-1 and TRBJ2-3, with TRBD2 as a possible D gene (6 bases). V shed 0 bases and J shed 0 bases, with 14 bases lying between them. Per the germline V gene, CDR1 is SGHRS and CDR2 is YFSETQ. The CDR3 covers 17 residues. The CDR3 region is CASSLAMIGGSTDTQYF. DNA for the CDR3: TGCGCCAGCAGCTTGGCAATGATCGGGGGAAGCACAGATACGCAGTATTTT.

The chain is built from TRBV5-1 and TRBJ2-1; possibly TRBD2 for D (6 bases). Germline V gene sequence: CDR1 SGHRS, CDR2 YFSETQ. The CDR3 contains 15 residues. Trimming removed 3 bases at V and 7 bases at J, with 17 bases between. In DNA form, the CDR3 reads TGCGCCAGCAGCTGGGCCGGGACTGGATATAATGAGCAGTTCTTC. This codes for CASSWAGTGYNEQFF.

The J gene is TRBJ1-1, the V gene TRBV5-6, with TRBD1 as a possible D gene (5 bases). The CDR3 covers 14 residues. The germline V gene encodes CDR1 SGHDT and CDR2 YYEEEE. The V and J ends lost 4 bases and 5 bases respectively, with 15 bases between them. CDR3 bases: TGTGCCAGCAGCGACGGGGGAGTAGGGACTGAAGCTTTCTTT. Its translation is CASSDGGVGTEAFF. The full variable domain, rest sourced from reference TRBV5-6 and TRBJ1-1, is DAGVTQSPTHLIKTRGQQVTLRCSPKSGHDTVSWYQQALGQGPQFIFQYYEEEERQRGNFPDRFSGHQFPNYSSELNVNALLLGDSALYLCASSDGGVGTEAFFGQGTRLTVV.

This clonotype was seen a few times. The chain recombines TRBV5-1 with TRBJ2-3; 8 positions match TRBD1. CDR1 is SGHRS and CDR2 is YFSETQ in the germline V gene. This CDR3 is 15 amino acids long. Trimming at V came to 3 bases and at J to 2 bases, leaving 5 bases not matched to a gene. This chain's CDR3 is CASSSGGPHTDTQYF. Here the CDR3 DNA reads TGCGCCAGCAGCTCAGGGGGCCCTCACACAGATACGCAGTATTTT.

This clonotype was counted a few times. The rearrangement uses TRBV5-1 and TRBJ2-7; 7 nucleotides match TRBD2. The CDR3 is made up of 13 amino acids. CDR1 SGHRS and CDR2 YFSETQ come from the germline V gene. V shed 5 bases, J shed 3 bases, and the junction held 5 bases outside the gene matches. CDR3 DNA sequence: TGCGCCAGCAGAAGGCTAGCGGACTACGAGCAGTACTTC. Translated: CASRRLADYEQYF.

Only a few counts were recorded for this clonotype. The V and J genes are TRBV19 and TRBJ1-6; D gene unclear. V lost 9 bases and J 10 bases, leaving 13 bases between the germline ends. Germline assignment: CDR1 LNHDA and CDR2 SQIVND (reference sequence). The CDR3 is 12 amino acids. The DNA of the CDR3 is TGTGCCAGCAAAGCAGTGAGATCACCCCTCCACTTT. It specifies CASKAVRSPLHF.

This clonotype has a count of ten or more. The V call is TRBV30, the J call TRBJ1-1; D unresolved. The CDR3 sequence is 13 residues long. V lost 2 bases to trimming and J lost 0 bases, with 7 bases between them. Looked up from germline, CDR1 is GTSNPN and CDR2 is SVGIG (reference sequence). The CDR3 loop reads CAWSHNMNTEAFF. The DNA for the CDR3 is TGTGCCTGGAGTCACAACATGAACACTGAAGCTTTCTTT. The variable domain in full, with the rest retrieved from reference TRBV30 and TRBJ1-1, is SQTIHQWPATLVQPVGSPLSLECTVEGTSNPNLYWYRQAAGRGLQLLFYSVGIGQISSEVPQNLSASRPQDRQFILSSKKLLLSDSGFYLCAWSHNMNTEAFFGQGTRLTVV.

This clonotype was counted a few times. The chain recombines TRBV10-3 with TRBJ1-3; 9 nucleotides align to TRBD1. Germline CDR1 reads ENHRY; CDR2 reads SYGVKD. J lost 0 bases, V lost 11 bases, and 8 bases had no gene match. The CDR3 runs to 15 residues. CDR3 amino acids: CAVWDRASSGNTIYF. Here the CDR3 DNA reads TGTGCCGTCTGGGACAGGGCCTCCTCTGGAAACACCATATATTTT.

This clonotype was observed many times. This sequence joins TRBV7-2 and TRBJ2-1, with TRBD2 identical over 8 bases. This CDR3 is built from 17 residues. Trimming took 1 base from V and 7 from J; bases not matched to a gene: 12. Germline values: CDR1 SGHTA, CDR2 FQGNSA. This CDR3 reads CASSLGVAGIVLNEQFF. The CDR3 DNA is TGTGCCAGCAGCTTAGGTGTAGCGGGGATAGTTTTGAATGAGCAGTTCTTC. Together with reference TRBV7-2 and TRBJ2-1, the CDR3 gives the full variable domain: GAGVSQSPSNKVTEKGKDVELRCDPISGHTALYWYRQSLGQGLEFLIYFQGNSAPDKSGLPSDRFSAERTGGSVSTLTIQRTQQEDSAVYLCASSLGVAGIVLNEQFFGPGTRLTVL.